These 20 T cell receptor beta chains share one sample of origin, sequenced in a study of blood T cell repertoires in COVID-19. Clones were sequenced by immunoSEQ multiplex PCR, and TCRdb holds only the in-frame ones, with some missing. The sample has about 230,000 clones, around 83% seen once. The sequenced material came from peripheral blood. Source of these receptors: a man aged 40-49 years who had recovered from COVID-19.

This clone was seen a single time. This rearrangement joins TRBV7-2 to TRBJ2-5; possible D gene TRBD1, 5 bases. This CDR3 is built from 12 residues. V dropped 5 bases and J dropped 5 bases, with 9 bases sitting between them. Germline CDR1 is SGHTA and CDR2 is FQGNSA. The CDR3, as DNA: TGTGCCAGCAGCCCGACAGATGAGACCCAGTACTTC. This translates into CASSPTDETQYF.

The chain joins TRBV7-2 to TRBJ2-5; TRBD2 is a possible D gene (6 bases). Trimming removed 1 base at V and 5 bases at J, with 11 bases between. CDR3 length: 14 residues. Looked up from germline, CDR1 is SGHTA and CDR2 is FQGNSA. CDR3 loop: CASSLGGDAETQYF. DNA of the CDR3: TGTGCCAGCAGCTTAGGGGGGGATGCGGAGACCCAGTACTTC. Together with reference TRBV7-2 and TRBJ2-5, the CDR3 gives the full variable domain: GAGVSQSPSNKVTEKGKDVELRCDPISGHTALYWYRQSLGQGLEFLIYFQGNSAPDKSGLPSDRFSAERTGGSVSTLTIQRTQQEDSAVYLCASSLGGDAETQYFGPGTRLLVL.

The chain uses TRBV9 and TRBJ1-3; D unclear. CDR1 is SGDLS, CDR2 YYNGEE, per germline. The length of the CDR3 is 14 residues. V was clipped by 2 bases and J by 6 bases, with 12 bases between them. DNA for the CDR3: TGTGCCAGCAGCGTCGGTCTAGAAGAAAACACCATATATTTT. Translating it yields CASSVGLEENTIYF.

J is TRBJ2-1 and V is TRBV30; TRBD2 agrees at 14 bases. CDR1 and CDR2 from the germline V gene are GTSNPN and SVGIG (reference sequence). Trimming cost V 2 bases and J 7 bases; bases outside gene matches: 7. The CDR3 covers 16 residues. The CDR3 DNA follows: TGTGCCTGGAGTCTATGGACTAGCGGGGGGTGGAATGAGCAGTTCTTC. It yields the protein CAWSLWTSGGWNEQFF.

The chain joins TRBV4-3 to TRBJ1-4, with TRBD1 matching 8 bases. Trimming removed 1 base from V and 6 bases from J; junction bases left unmatched: 4. From germline, CDR1 is LGHNA and CDR2 YSLEER. This CDR3 has 15 amino acids. CDR3 in amino acids: CASSQGTGRDEKLFF. CDR3 in DNA: TGCGCCAGCAGCCAAGGGACAGGGAGGGATGAAAAACTGTTTTTT.

This chain connects TRBV30 to TRBJ1-1; no clear D. The CDR3 is 11 residues long. Germline assignment: CDR1 GTSNPN and CDR2 SVGIG (reference sequence). The V end lost 5 bases, the J end lost 6 bases, and 10 bases lay between the germline ends. The CDR3 bases are TGTGCCTGGTTTAAAATTTCTGAAGCTTTCTTT. It specifies CAWFKISEAFF.

CDR3 region: CASSKCLAGLSTDTQYF. In DNA, the CDR3 is TGTGCCAGCAGCAAATGTTTGGCGGGCCTAAGCACAGATACGCAGTATTTT. V and J are TRBV21-1 and TRBJ2-3; the table names TRBD2, a call not compared with the DNA. TRBV21-1 constitutes a pseudogene. This CDR3 region has 17 residues.

The V gene is TRBV29-1, the J gene TRBJ2-7; D possibly corresponds to TRBD2 (6 bases). The germline CDR1 and CDR2 sequences are SQVTM and ANQGSEA. Trimming removed 7 bases at V and 7 bases at J, with 20 bases between. This CDR3 is built from 13 residues. CDR3 nucleotide sequence: TGCAGCGCAGCGTTGGGGACTGCTGAAGAGCAGTACTTC. Translating gives CSAALGTAEEQYF.

V is TRBV7-8 and J is TRBJ1-1; TRBD1 matches 7 bases. The germline V gene has CDR1 SGHVS and CDR2 FQNEAQ. V shed 5 bases, J shed 6 bases, and the junction held 6 bases outside the gene matches. This CDR3 has 13 residues. CDR3: CASSPNTGAEAFF. As DNA, the CDR3 is TGTGCCAGCAGCCCGAATACAGGGGCTGAAGCTTTCTTT.

The chain recombines TRBV27 with TRBJ2-1, with 11 bases fitting TRBD1. CDR1 is MNHEY and CDR2 is SMNVEV in the germline V gene (reference sequence). The CDR3 totals 18 residues. The J segment lost 12 bases and the V segment lost 2 bases, leaving 18 bases of the junction unmatched. The CDR3 region has the DNA TGTGCCAGCAGTTTAAGGGTCTCCAGGACAGGGGGCGATTTTTTGCAGTTCTTC. Amino acid sequence: CASSLRVSRTGGDFLQFF.

The V gene is TRBV15, the J gene TRBJ1-2, with D perhaps matching TRBD1 (6 bases). This CDR3 region has 14 residues. Trimming removed 0 bases at V and 8 bases at J, with 13 bases between. The germline V gene has CDR1 LNHNV and CDR2 YYDKDF (reference sequence). The CDR3, as DNA: TGTGCCACCAGCAGAGAAAGGAGTCAGGGGGGCTACACCTTC. Its protein product is CATSRERSQGGYTF.

The chain joins TRBV12-3 or TRBV12-4 to TRBJ1-5; no firm D call. The V gene lost 3 bases and the J gene lost 8 bases, with 11 bases spanning the gap. This CDR3 has 13 amino acids. CDR3 bases: TGTGCCAGCAGTTTTGGGCTCTCCGAGCCCCAGCATTTT. Its translation is CASSFGLSEPQHF.

The V call is TRBV21-1, the J call TRBJ1-1; no DNA check was done on the table's D call, TRBD1. TRBV21-1 is a pseudogene locus. CDR3 length equals 16 residues. The DNA of the CDR3 is TGTGCCAGCAGCCCCCTGTGGGACAGAGACAGCACTGAAGCTTTCTTT. Amino acid sequence: CASSPLWDRDSTEAFF.

This clone showed up just a few times. The chain links TRBV5-4 to TRBJ1-1; the D is unclear. CDR3 length: 15 residues. The V end was cut by 4 bases, the J end by 0 bases, with 13 bases between. CDR1 and CDR2 (germline): SGHNT, YYREEE (reference sequence). In DNA form, the CDR3 reads TGTGCCAGCAGCCCCGACATCAGGTTGAACACTGAAGCTTTCTTT. Translated, it gives CASSPDIRLNTEAFF.

The V gene is TRBV3-1 (or the pseudogene TRBV3-2), the J gene TRBJ1-3; D is possibly TRBD1 (6 bases). The CDR3 has 16 residues. Trimming stripped 4 bases from V and 0 bases from J, with 13 bases between. The germline gives CDR1 LGHDT, CDR2 YNNKEL (reference sequence). The chain's CDR3 is CASSPGGPSSGNTIYF. CDR3 coding DNA: TGTGCCAGCAGCCCGGGGGGGCCGAGCTCTGGAAACACCATATATTTT.

This clone appeared a single time. The chain links TRBV5-6 to TRBJ2-1, with 8 bases aligning to TRBD2. The CDR3 covers 16 residues. In germline, CDR1 is SGHDT, CDR2 YYEEEE. V was pared by 1 base and J by 9 bases, with 12 bases of the junction left unmatched. CDR3 in DNA: TGTGCCAGCAGCTTGAAACTAAGGCGGGGGGATCGTGAGCAGTTCTTC. Amino acids: CASSLKLRRGDREQFF.

The chain uses TRBV11-2 and TRBJ2-2; a possible D gene is TRBD1 (6 bases). In germline, CDR1 is SGHAT, CDR2 FQNNGV. V dropped 5 bases and J dropped 1 base, with 8 bases sitting between them. The CDR3 loop spans 14 amino acids. In nucleotides, the CDR3 is TGTGCCAGCAGCAAACAGGGGAACACCGGGGAGCTGTTTTTT. This codes for CASSKQGNTGELFF.

V usage is TRBV2 and J usage is TRBJ2-2; 11 positions match TRBD2. The J segment lost 5 bases and the V segment lost 8 bases, leaving 7 bases of the junction unmatched. Germline V lookup: CDR1 SNHLY, CDR2 FYNNEI. The CDR3 loop spans 15 amino acids. The CDR3 is CASAGLAGGTGELFF. In nucleotides, the CDR3 is TGTGCCAGCGCTGGACTAGCGGGCGGTACCGGGGAGCTGTTTTTT.

This chain joins TRBV6-2 or TRBV6-3 and TRBJ1-5; D is unclear. Trimming took 5 bases from V and 7 from J, leaving 9 bases between them. The CDR3 covers 12 residues. Germline CDR1 is MNHEY and CDR2 is SVGEGT. Here the CDR3 reads CASSDPGQPQHF. The CDR3 bases are TGTGCCAGCAGTGACCCGGGGCAGCCCCAGCATTTT.

The gene calls are TRBV9 and TRBJ2-5; perhaps TRBD2 as D (6 bases). V was clipped by 0 bases and J by 5 bases, with 14 bases between them. The CDR3 extends over 15 amino acids. CDR1 is SGDLS and CDR2 is YYNGEE in the germline V gene. The CDR3 sequence is CASSVVGSQRETQYF. The CDR3 nucleotides are TGTGCCAGCAGCGTAGTCGGGAGTCAAAGGGAGACCCAGTACTTC. Full variable domain (outside the CDR3, taken from reference TRBV9 and TRBJ2-5): DSGVTQTPKHLITATGQRVTLRCSPRSGDLSVYWYQQSLDQGLQFLIQYYNGEERAKGNILERFSAQQFPDLHSELNLSSLELGDSALYFCASSVVGSQRETQYFGPGTRLLVL.